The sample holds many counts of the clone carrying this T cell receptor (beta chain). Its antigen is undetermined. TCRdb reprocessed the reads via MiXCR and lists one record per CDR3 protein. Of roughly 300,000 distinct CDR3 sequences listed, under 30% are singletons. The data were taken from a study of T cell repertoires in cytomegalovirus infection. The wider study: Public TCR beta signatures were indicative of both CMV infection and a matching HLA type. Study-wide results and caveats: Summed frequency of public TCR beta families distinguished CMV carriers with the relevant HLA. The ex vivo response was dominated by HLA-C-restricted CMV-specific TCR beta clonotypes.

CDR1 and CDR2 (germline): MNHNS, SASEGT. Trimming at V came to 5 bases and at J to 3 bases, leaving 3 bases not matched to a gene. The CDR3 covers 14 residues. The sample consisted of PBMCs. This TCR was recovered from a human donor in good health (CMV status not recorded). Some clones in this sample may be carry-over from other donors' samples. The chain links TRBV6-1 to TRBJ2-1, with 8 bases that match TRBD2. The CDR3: CASSQRGSYNEQFF. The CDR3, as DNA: TGTGCCAGCAGTCAGCGGGGGAGCTACAATGAGCAGTTCTTC.